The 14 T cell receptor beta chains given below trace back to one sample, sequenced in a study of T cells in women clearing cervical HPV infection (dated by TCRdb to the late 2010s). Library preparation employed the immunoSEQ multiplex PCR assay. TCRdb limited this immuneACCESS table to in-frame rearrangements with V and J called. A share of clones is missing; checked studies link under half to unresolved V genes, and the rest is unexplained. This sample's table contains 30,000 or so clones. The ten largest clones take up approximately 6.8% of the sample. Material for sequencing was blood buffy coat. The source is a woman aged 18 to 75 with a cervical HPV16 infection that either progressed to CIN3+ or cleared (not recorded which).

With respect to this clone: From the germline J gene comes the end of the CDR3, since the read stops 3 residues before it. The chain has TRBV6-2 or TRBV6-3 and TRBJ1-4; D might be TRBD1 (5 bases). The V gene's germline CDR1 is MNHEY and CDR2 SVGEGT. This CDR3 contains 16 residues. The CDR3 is CASSTIDFSGANVLFF. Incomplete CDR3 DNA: TGTGCCAGCAGTACGATCGACTTCTCTGGGGCCAACGTA.

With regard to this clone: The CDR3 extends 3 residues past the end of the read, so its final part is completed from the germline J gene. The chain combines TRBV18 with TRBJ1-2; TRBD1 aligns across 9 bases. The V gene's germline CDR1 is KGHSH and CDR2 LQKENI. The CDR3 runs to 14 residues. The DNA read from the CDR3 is TGTGCCAGCTCAGACCGGGACAGGGACAATGAC. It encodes CASSDRDRDND. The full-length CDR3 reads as CASSDRDRDNDYTF.

CDR3 DNA, as far as it was read: TGTGCCAGCAGCCCAGGGGGGACAGGGGGATTAAGTTCACCC. As protein: CASSPGGTGGLSSP. The CDR3, in full, reads CASSPGGTGGLSSPLHF. The chain employs TRBV7-3 and TRBJ1-6, with 11 bases that match TRBD1. The CDR3 is cut off 3 residues early in the read; its end comes from the germline J gene. The V gene's germline CDR1 is SGHTA and CDR2 FQGTGA. Unmatched junction bases numbered 12, after V lost 5 bases and J lost 9 bases. The CDR3 contains 17 residues.

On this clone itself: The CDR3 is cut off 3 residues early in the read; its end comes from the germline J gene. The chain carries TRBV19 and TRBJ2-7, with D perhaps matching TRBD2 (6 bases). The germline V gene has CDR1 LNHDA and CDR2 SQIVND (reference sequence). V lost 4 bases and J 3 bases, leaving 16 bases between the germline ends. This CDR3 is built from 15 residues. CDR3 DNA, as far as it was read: TGTGCCAGTAGTAGCACGGGAGCGGGTGACTACGAG. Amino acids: CASSSTGAGDYE. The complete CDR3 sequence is CASSSTGAGDYEQYF.

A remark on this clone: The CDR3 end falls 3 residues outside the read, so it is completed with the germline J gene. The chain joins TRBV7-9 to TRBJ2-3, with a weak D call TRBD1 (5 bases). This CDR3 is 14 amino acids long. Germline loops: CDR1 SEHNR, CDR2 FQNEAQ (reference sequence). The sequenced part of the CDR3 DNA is TGTGCCAGCAGCATAACAGGCCCCGGTTCGACG. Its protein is CASSITGPGST. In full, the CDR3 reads CASSITGPGSTQYF. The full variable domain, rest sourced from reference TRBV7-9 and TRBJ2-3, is DTGVSQNPRHKITKRGQNVTFRCDPISEHNRLYWYRQTLGQGPEFLTYFQNEAQLEKSRLLSDRFSAERPKGSFSTLEIQRTEQGDSAMYLCASSITGPGSTQYFGPGTRLTVL.

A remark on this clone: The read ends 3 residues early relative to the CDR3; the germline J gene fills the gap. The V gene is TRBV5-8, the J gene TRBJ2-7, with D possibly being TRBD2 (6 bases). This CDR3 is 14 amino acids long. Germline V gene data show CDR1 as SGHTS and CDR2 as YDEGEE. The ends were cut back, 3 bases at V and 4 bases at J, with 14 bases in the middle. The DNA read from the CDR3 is TGTGCCAGCAGCTCCCGGGACTTCTCTTACGAG. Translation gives CASSSRDFSYE. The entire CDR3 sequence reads CASSSRDFSYEQYF.

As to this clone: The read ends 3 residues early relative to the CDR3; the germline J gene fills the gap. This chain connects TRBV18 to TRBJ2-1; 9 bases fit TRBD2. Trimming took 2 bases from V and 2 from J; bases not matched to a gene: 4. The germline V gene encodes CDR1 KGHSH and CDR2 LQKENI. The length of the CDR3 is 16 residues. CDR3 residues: CASSPRSGRTYNEQFF. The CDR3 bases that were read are TGTGCCAGCTCACCAAGAAGCGGGAGGACCTACAATGAG.

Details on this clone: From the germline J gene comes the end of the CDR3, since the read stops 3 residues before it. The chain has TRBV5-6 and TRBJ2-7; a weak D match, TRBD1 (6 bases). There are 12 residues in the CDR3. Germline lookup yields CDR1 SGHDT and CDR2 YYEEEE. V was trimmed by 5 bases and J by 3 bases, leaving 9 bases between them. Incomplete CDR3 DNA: TGTGCCAGCAGGCAGGGGAGCTACGAG. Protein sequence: CASRQGSYE. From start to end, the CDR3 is CASRQGSYEQYF.

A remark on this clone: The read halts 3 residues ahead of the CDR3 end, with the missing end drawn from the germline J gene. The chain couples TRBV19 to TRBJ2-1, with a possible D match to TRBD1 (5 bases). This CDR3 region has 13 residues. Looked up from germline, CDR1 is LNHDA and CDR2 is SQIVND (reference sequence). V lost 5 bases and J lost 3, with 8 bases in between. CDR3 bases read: TGTGCCAGTAGTGGGGCCGACTACAATGAG. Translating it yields CASSGADYNE. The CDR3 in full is CASSGADYNEQFF.

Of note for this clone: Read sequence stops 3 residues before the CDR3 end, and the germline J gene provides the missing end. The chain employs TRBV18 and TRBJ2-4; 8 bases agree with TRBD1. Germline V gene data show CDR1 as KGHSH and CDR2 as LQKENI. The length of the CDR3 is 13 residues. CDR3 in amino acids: CASSNGRTGGQYF. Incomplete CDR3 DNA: TGTGCCAGCTCAAACGGCCGCACAGGGGGT.

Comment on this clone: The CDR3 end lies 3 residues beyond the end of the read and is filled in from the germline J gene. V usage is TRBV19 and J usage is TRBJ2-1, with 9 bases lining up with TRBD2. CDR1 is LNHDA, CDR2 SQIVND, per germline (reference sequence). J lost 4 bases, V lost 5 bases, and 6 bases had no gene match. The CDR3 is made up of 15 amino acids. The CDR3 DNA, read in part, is TGTGCCAGTAGTGCGCGACTAGCGGTATACAATGAG. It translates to CASSARLAVYNE. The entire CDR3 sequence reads CASSARLAVYNEQFF.

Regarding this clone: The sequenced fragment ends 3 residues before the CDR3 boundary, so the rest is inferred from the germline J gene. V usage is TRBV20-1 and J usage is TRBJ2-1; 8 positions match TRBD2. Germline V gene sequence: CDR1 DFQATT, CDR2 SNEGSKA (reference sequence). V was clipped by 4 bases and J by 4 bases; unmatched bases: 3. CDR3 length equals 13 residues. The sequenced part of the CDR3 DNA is TGCAGTGCTACGGGGGGGTCATACAATGAG. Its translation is CSATGGSYNE. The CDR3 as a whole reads CSATGGSYNEQFF.

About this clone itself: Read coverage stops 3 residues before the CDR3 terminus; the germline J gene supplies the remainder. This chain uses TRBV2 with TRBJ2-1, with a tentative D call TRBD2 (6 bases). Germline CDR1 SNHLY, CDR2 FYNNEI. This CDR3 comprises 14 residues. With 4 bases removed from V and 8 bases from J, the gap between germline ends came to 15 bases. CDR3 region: CASSVIRRDDEQFF. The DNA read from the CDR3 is TGTGCCAGCAGTGTAATAAGGCGGGATGATGAG. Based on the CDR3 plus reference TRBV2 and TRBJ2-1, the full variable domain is EPEVTQTPSHQVTQMGQEVILRCVPISNHLYFYWYRQILGQKVEFLVSFYNNEISEKSEIFDDQFSVERPDGSNFTLKIRSTKLEDSAMYFCASSVIRRDDEQFFGPGTRLTVL.

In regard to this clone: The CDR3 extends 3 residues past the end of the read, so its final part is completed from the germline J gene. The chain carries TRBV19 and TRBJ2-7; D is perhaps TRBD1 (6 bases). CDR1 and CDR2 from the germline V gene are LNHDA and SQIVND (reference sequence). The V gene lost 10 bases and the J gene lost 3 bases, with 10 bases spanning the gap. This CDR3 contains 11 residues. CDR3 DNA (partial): TGTGCCACTGGACAGAGCTACGAG. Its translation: CATGQSYE. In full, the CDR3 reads CATGQSYEQYF.